The T cell receptor beta chain described here comes from a study of blood T cell repertoires in COVID-19. In the study overall: Italy, Spain and the United States were the sources of the convalescent and acute COVID-19 samples. PBMCs, B-cell-depleted T cells, or T cells provided the cDNA or gDNA that made up the material.

Original methodology: Estimation of nucleated cell counts relied on the amplification of reference gene primers. The method was immunoSEQ multiplex PCR; TCRdb's version includes in-frame clones alone and lacks a portion of them. V and J calls and clone size are copied from that table; D and trimming were computed from the DNA. The table lists approximately 120,000 clones, more than 70% of them singletons. Material: peripheral blood. The TCR sequence derives from a human donor in a cohort sampled during active COVID-19.

The CDR3 region is CASSRTPRDTQYF. The CDR3 region has the DNA TGTGCCAGCAGCCGGACTCCTCGGGATACGCAGTATTTT. The chain recombines TRBV27 with TRBJ2-3; D perhaps matches TRBD2 (5 bases). CDR1 is MNHEY and CDR2 is SMNVEV in the germline V gene (reference sequence). The CDR3 runs 13 residues. The V and J ends lost 6 bases and 6 bases respectively, with 13 bases between them.